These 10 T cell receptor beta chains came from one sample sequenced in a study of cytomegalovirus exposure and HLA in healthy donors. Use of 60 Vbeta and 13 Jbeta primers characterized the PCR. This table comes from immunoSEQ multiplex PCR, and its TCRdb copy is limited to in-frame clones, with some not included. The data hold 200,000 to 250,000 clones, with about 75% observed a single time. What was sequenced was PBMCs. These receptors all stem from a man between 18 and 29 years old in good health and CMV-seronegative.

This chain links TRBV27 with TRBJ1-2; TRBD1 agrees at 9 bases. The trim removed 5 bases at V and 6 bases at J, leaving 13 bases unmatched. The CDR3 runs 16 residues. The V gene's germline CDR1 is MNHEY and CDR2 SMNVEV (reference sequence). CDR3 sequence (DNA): TGTGCCAGCAGTGCATCCGGGGGACAGGGATGGCATGGCTACACCTTC. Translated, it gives CASSASGGQGWHGYTF.

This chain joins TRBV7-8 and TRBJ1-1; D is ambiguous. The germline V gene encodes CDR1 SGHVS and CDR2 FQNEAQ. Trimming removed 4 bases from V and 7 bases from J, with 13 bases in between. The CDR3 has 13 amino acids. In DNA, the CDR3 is TGTGCCAGCAGCTCCTTAATAGGGAGTGAAGCTTTCTTT. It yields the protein CASSSLIGSEAFF.

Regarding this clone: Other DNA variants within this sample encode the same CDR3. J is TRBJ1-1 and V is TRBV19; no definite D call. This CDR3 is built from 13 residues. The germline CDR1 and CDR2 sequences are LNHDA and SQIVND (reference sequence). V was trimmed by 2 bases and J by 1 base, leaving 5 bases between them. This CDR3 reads CASSISQNTEAFF. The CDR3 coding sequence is TGTGCCAGTAGTATAAGCCAGAACACTGAAGCTTTCTTT. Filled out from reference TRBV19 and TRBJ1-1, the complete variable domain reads DGGITQSPKYLFRKEGQNVTLSCEQNLNHDAMYWYRQDPGQGLRLIYYSQIVNDFQKGDIAEGYSVSREKKESFPLTVTSAQKNPTAFYLCASSISQNTEAFFGQGTRLTVV.

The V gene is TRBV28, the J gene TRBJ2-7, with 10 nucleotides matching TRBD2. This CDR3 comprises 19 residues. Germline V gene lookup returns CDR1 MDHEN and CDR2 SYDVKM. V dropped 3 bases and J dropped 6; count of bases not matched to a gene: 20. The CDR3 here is CASSFLGLAGVFSRREQYF. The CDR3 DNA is TGTGCCAGCAGTTTTTTGGGGCTAGCGGGAGTATTTTCAAGGCGCGAGCAGTACTTC.

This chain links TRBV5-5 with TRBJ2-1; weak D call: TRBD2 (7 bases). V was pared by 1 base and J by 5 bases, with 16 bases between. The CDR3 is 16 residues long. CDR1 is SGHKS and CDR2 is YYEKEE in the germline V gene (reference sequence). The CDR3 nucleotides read TGTGCCAGCAGCTTGTACGCGGGGGCTCCTGACAATGAGCAGTTCTTC. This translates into CASSLYAGAPDNEQFF.

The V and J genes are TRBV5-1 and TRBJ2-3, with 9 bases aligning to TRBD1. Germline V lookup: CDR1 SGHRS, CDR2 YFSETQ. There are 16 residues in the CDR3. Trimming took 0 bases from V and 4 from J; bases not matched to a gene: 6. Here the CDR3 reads CASSLDRGRFPDTQYF. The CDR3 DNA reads TGCGCCAGCAGCTTGGACAGGGGGCGTTTCCCAGATACGCAGTATTTT.

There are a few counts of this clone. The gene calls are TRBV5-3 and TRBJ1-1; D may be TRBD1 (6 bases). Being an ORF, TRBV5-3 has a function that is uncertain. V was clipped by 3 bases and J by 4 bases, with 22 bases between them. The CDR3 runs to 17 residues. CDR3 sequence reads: CARSSRGGEPFGTEAFF. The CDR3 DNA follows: TGTGCCAGAAGCTCCCGAGGGGGGGAACCGTTCGGCACTGAAGCTTTCTTT.

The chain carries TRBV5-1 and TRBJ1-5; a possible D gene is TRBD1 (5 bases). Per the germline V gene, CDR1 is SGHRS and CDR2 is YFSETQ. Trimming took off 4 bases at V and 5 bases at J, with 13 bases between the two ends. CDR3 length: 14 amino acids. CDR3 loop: CASSPSPGDQPQHF. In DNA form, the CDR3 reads TGCGCCAGCAGCCCTTCCCCGGGGGATCAGCCCCAGCATTTT.

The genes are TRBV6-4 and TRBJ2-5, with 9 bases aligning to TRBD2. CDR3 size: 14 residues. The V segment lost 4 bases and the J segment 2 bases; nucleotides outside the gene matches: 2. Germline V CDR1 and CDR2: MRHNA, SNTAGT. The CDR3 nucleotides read TGTGCCAGCAGTGGGACTAGCGCACAAGAGACCCAGTACTTC. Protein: CASSGTSAQETQYF.

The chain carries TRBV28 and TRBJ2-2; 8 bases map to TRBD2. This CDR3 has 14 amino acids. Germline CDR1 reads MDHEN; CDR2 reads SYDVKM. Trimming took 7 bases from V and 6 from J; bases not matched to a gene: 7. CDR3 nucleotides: TGTGCCAGCAATGAGGGAGCGGGGGCCGGGGAGCTGTTTTTT. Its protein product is CASNEGAGAGELFF.